This record concerns one T cell receptor (beta chain) sequence. The method was immunoSEQ multiplex PCR; TCRdb's version includes in-frame clones alone and lacks a portion of them. The sample shows roughly 350,000 clones, 85% of them seen only once. The data derive from a study of blood T cell repertoires in COVID-19. About the research overall: The United States, Italy and Spain supplied acute and convalescent COVID-19 samples.

Trimming pared 1 base from V and 5 bases from J, leaving 18 bases between. The CDR3 is 16 amino acids. Germline V gene sequence: CDR1 SGHDN, CDR2 FVKESK. The sequence came from a woman aged 18-35 years with acute or convalescent COVID-19. Sequenced: peripheral blood. This chain uses TRBV14 with TRBJ2-7; D is possibly TRBD2 (5 bases). The CDR3 protein is CASSQVVSASFHEQYF. Here the CDR3 DNA reads TGTGCCAGCAGCCAAGTTGTTTCGGCTAGCTTCCACGAGCAGTACTTC.